The next 15 T cell receptor beta chains were all read from a single sample in a study of blood T cell repertoires in COVID-19. Assay used: immunoSEQ multiplex PCR; TCRdb lists only in-frame clones, some missing. The sample gives roughly 120,000 clones, over 80% of which show up once; 15% to 20% is in the top ten. The specimen was peripheral blood. The receptors originated from a woman aged 55-69 years with acute or convalescent COVID-19.

The chain links TRBV28 to TRBJ2-2; D might be TRBD1 (5 bases). Between the trimmed V and J ends, which lost 5 bases and 6 bases, there was a span of 16 bases. CDR1 is MDHEN, CDR2 SYDVKM, per germline. This CDR3 region has 15 residues. The CDR3 sequence: CASSLTPLGAGELFF. The CDR3, as DNA: TGTGCCAGCAGTCTAACCCCTCTAGGGGCCGGGGAGCTGTTTTTT. Based on the CDR3 plus reference TRBV28 and TRBJ2-2, the full variable domain is DVKVTQSSRYLVKRTGEKVFLECVQDMDHENMFWYRQDPGLGLRLIYFSYDVKMKEKGDIPEGYSVSREKKERFSLILESASTNQTSMYLCASSLTPLGAGELFFGEGSRLTVL.

This chain joins TRBV11-3 and TRBJ2-2; TRBD1 agrees at 8 bases. J lost 3 bases, V lost 5 bases, and 8 bases had no gene match. CDR3 length equals 16 residues. The germline V gene has CDR1 SGHNT and CDR2 YENEEA. CDR3 sequence: CASSTGTGYYTGELFF. The CDR3 DNA reads as TGTGCCAGCAGCACCGGGACAGGCTATTACACCGGGGAGCTGTTTTTT. The whole variable domain, filled in from reference TRBV11-3 and TRBJ2-2, reads EAGVVQSPRYKIIEKKQPVAFWCNPISGHNTLYWYLQNLGQGPELLIRYENEEAVDDSQLPKDRFSAERLKGVDSTLKIQPAELGDSAVYLCASSTGTGYYTGELFFGEGSRLTVL.

The rearrangement joins TRBV5-5 to TRBJ2-5; 9 bases line up with TRBD2. This CDR3 contains 14 residues. Germline V gives CDR1 SGHKS, CDR2 YYEKEE (reference sequence). The trim removed 7 bases at V and 5 bases at J, leaving 9 bases unmatched. CDR3 nucleotide sequence: TGTGCCAGCGCGAATGTAGCGGGGGCTGAGACCCAGTACTTC. This codes for CASANVAGAETQYF.

CDR3 residues: CASSTTGVGQPQHF. Here the CDR3 DNA reads TGTGCCAGTAGTACGACAGGAGTGGGTCAGCCCCAGCATTTT. This sequence joins TRBV19 and TRBJ1-5; tentatively, D is TRBD1 (6 bases). CDR1 is LNHDA, CDR2 SQIVND, per germline (reference sequence). V was shortened by 4 bases and J by 6 bases, with 13 bases between the two germline ends. There are 14 residues in the CDR3. Full variable domain (rest looked up from reference TRBV19 and TRBJ1-5): DGGITQSPKYLFRKEGQNVTLSCEQNLNHDAMYWYRQDPGQGLRLIYYSQIVNDFQKGDIAEGYSVSREKKESFPLTVTSAQKNPTAFYLCASSTTGVGQPQHFGDGTRLSIL.

The chain combines TRBV3-1 (or the pseudogene TRBV3-2) with TRBJ2-7, with 9 bases matching TRBD2. The length of the CDR3 is 17 residues. In germline, CDR1 is LGHDT, CDR2 YNNKEL (reference sequence). V lost 2 bases, J lost 7 bases, and 15 bases stayed unmatched. The CDR3 DNA reads as TGTGCCAGCAGCCAACGAATTGTGGGCGGGAGGGCCAGAGAGCAGTACTTC. It specifies CASSQRIVGGRAREQYF.

V and J are TRBV30 and TRBJ1-2; TRBD1 agrees at 7 bases. Germline V gives CDR1 GTSNPN, CDR2 SVGIG (reference sequence). V was clipped by 4 bases and J by 3 bases; unmatched bases: 11. This CDR3 contains 15 residues. This chain's CDR3 is CAWKGAAQVYYGYTF. CDR3 DNA: TGTGCCTGGAAGGGGGCCGCCCAAGTATACTATGGCTACACCTTC.

The chain is built from TRBV5-1 and TRBJ2-1, with TRBD1 matching over 9 bases. The CDR3 spans 16 residues. The V segment lost 3 bases and the J segment 5 bases; nucleotides outside the gene matches: 9. CDR1 SGHRS and CDR2 YFSETQ come from the germline V gene. CDR3 protein: CASSSLGGQGNNEQFF. CDR3 nucleotides: TGCGCCAGCAGCTCCTTGGGGGGACAGGGAAACAATGAGCAGTTCTTC.

This clone was detected only once. This chain connects TRBV10-3 to TRBJ2-3; the match to TRBD1 covers 8 bases. This CDR3 spans 12 amino acids. Germline lookup yields CDR1 ENHRY and CDR2 SYGVKD. Trimming cost V 10 bases and J 7 bases; bases outside gene matches: 7. CDR3 region: CASAGGLNTQYF. The DNA of the CDR3 is TGTGCCAGCGCAGGGGGCTTGAATACGCAGTATTTT.

The chain employs TRBV15 and TRBJ1-4, with 7 bases lining up with TRBD1. This CDR3 is built from 15 residues. Germline CDR1 reads LNHNV; CDR2 reads YYDKDF (reference sequence). J was trimmed by 6 bases and V by 0 bases; bases with no gene match: 4. This CDR3 is CATSRDRQGDEKLFF. In nucleotides, the CDR3 is TGTGCCACCAGCAGAGACCGACAGGGAGATGAAAAACTGTTTTTT.

This clone has only a few counts. The chain couples TRBV27 to TRBJ2-3, with 8 bases fitting TRBD2. This CDR3 contains 15 residues. The V and J ends lost 5 bases and 7 bases, in that order; junction bases with no gene match: 11. CDR1 and CDR2 from the germline V gene are MNHEY and SMNVEV (reference sequence). This chain's CDR3 is CASSPTGLGLNTQYF. The CDR3 DNA reads as TGTGCCAGCAGTCCCACGGGACTAGGTTTAAATACGCAGTATTTT.

V usage is TRBV15 and J usage is TRBJ2-3, with TRBD2 identical over 7 bases. The V gene's germline CDR1 is LNHNV and CDR2 YYDKDF (reference sequence). The CDR3 is 19 residues long. The junction had 15 bases not matched to a gene; V was cut back by 0 bases and J by 3 bases. The CDR3 sequence is CATSRDRFVTRGGTDTQYF. CDR3 nucleotide sequence: TGTGCCACCAGCAGAGATAGGTTTGTGACAAGGGGAGGGACAGATACGCAGTATTTT. The full variable domain, its missing parts supplied by reference TRBV15 and TRBJ2-3, is DAMVIQNPRYQVTQFGKPVTLSCSQTLNHNVMYWYQQKSSQAPKLLFHYYDKDFNNEADTPDNFQSRRPNTSFCFLDIRSPGLGDTAMYLCATSRDRFVTRGGTDTQYFGPGTRLTVL.

The rearrangement uses TRBV29-1 and TRBJ2-1; 9 positions agree with TRBD1. This CDR3 is built from 14 residues. Germline V gene sequence: CDR1 SQVTM, CDR2 ANQGSEA. After removal of 7 bases from V and 1 base from J, the junction contained 5 bases not matched to a gene. The CDR3 DNA reads TGCAGCGCGACCGGGACAGGGTCCTACAATGAGCAGTTCTTC. This sequence encodes CSATGTGSYNEQFF.

The chain has TRBV7-3 and TRBJ2-3; TRBD2 matches at 12 bases. CDR1 is SGHTA and CDR2 is FQGTGA in the germline V gene. The V segment lost 5 bases and the J segment 4 bases; nucleotides outside the gene matches: 4. This CDR3 is 15 amino acids long. The CDR3 reads CASSTSGRNADTQYF. The CDR3 coding sequence is TGTGCCAGCAGCACTAGCGGGAGGAACGCAGATACGCAGTATTTT.

The rearrangement joins TRBV11-2 to TRBJ2-7; 11 positions agree with TRBD2. V lost 2 bases to trimming and J lost 4 bases; unmatched junction nucleotides: 4. Germline V gene data show CDR1 as SGHAT and CDR2 as FQNNGV. CDR3 length: 15 amino acids. The CDR3 region is CASSLSGLAVYEQYF. CDR3 DNA sequence: TGTGCCAGCAGCTTATCGGGACTAGCGGTATACGAGCAGTACTTC.

This clone has more than one count but fewer than ten. This sequence joins TRBV29-1 and TRBJ1-1; D unresolved. V was cut by 4 bases and J by 1 base, with 7 bases left in between. Germline V gene lookup returns CDR1 SQVTM and CDR2 ANQGSEA. The CDR3 is made up of 12 amino acids. CDR3 in DNA: TGCAGCGTTGGGTCAGGGAACACTGAAGCTTTCTTT. Translated, it gives CSVGSGNTEAFF.